The next 26 T cell receptor beta chains were all read from a single sample in a study of T cell repertoires in cytomegalovirus infection. Their antigen targets remain unknown. TCRdb re-derived calls from the reads in MiXCR, one entry per CDR3 protein. The sample has about 890,000 distinct CDR3 sequences, roughly 30% seen once. Sample: cultured CD8+ T cells from PBMCs, taken from culture after CMV antigen stimulation. These receptors were obtained from a human donor in good health (CMV status not recorded). Some clones in this sample may be carry-over from other donors' samples.

There are a few counts of this clonotype. The genes are TRBV7-9 and TRBJ2-7, with TRBD1 identical over 7 bases. The CDR3 runs 20 residues. The V gene end was trimmed by 1 base and the J gene end by 3 bases; junction bases not matched to a gene: 21. Per germline, CDR1 SEHNR and CDR2 FQNEAQ (reference sequence). The DNA for the CDR3 is TGTGCCAGCAGCTTAGATCGGAGACCGGACCTTACAGGGGACCGCTACGAGCAGTACTTC. It translates to CASSLDRRPDLTGDRYEQYF.

The V gene is TRBV6-1, the J gene TRBJ2-1, with D maybe TRBD2 (6 bases). The length of the CDR3 is 17 residues. CDR1 and CDR2 from the germline V gene are MNHNS and SASEGT. Trimming cost V 0 bases and J 5 bases, with 17 bases left between them. The CDR3 DNA sequence: TGTGCCAGCAGTGAAGCCCGCTTGTTGTCGGGGGACAATGAGCAGTTCTTC. Protein sequence: CASSEARLLSGDNEQFF.

This rearrangement joins TRBV27 to TRBJ1-2, with TRBD1 as a possible D gene (6 bases). The CDR3 covers 14 residues. V was trimmed by 5 bases and J by 2 bases, leaving 12 bases between them. Germline-derived CDR1 and CDR2 are MNHEY and SMNVEV (reference sequence). CDR3: CASSSLTGNYGYTF. CDR3 DNA: TGTGCCAGCAGTAGCCTGACAGGAAACTATGGCTACACCTTC.

This clonotype was detected a few times. This chain links TRBV28 with TRBJ2-1, with TRBD1 matching 9 bases. The ends lost 5 bases at V and 1 base at J; junction bases unmatched: 9. The germline CDR1 and CDR2 sequences are MDHEN and SYDVKM. The CDR3 totals 17 residues. CDR3 sequence (DNA): TGTGCCAGCAGTATGGCCGGGACAGGGTATTCCTACAATGAGCAGTTCTTC. Translating gives CASSMAGTGYSYNEQFF.

The chain joins TRBV5-6 to TRBJ2-3; 9 nucleotides agree with TRBD2. The CDR3 extends over 17 amino acids. V shed 4 bases, J shed 4 bases, and the junction held 13 bases outside the gene matches. Looked up from germline, CDR1 is SGHDT and CDR2 is YYEEEE. The CDR3 here is CASSTPRQRGASDTQYF. Here the CDR3 DNA reads TGTGCCAGCAGCACACCTCGGCAGCGGGGGGCTTCAGATACGCAGTATTTT.

About this clonotype: An end of the junction differs from the germline gene, which may be a read error. The chain uses TRBV7-2 and TRBJ1-1, with TRBD1 matching over 12 bases. CDR1 is SGHTA, CDR2 FQGNSA, per germline. The CDR3 has 18 residues. The CDR3: CASSLVGGQGALNIEAFF. CDR3 in DNA: TGTGCCAGCAGCTTAGTGGGGGGACAGGGGGCGTTGAACATTGAAGCTTTCTTT.

This clonotype came up a few times. This chain joins TRBV10-3 and TRBJ2-7, with D maybe TRBD1 (5 bases). There are 15 residues in the CDR3. Germline CDR1 is ENHRY and CDR2 is SYGVKD. Trimming cost V 3 bases and J 1 base, with 13 bases left between them. Here the CDR3 DNA reads TGTGCCATCAGTGAAAGGACACCGAATTCCTACGAGCAGTACTTC. Translation: CAISERTPNSYEQYF.

This clonotype has more than one count but fewer than ten. This chain links TRBV12-3 or TRBV12-4 with TRBJ1-6; no clear D gene. The CDR3 contains 14 residues. Trimming cost V 3 bases and J 5 bases, with 8 bases left between them. The CDR3 here is CASSFRQHNSPLHF. CDR3 bases: TGTGCCAGCAGTTTTCGGCAGCATAATTCACCCCTCCACTTT.

This chain connects TRBV6-5 to TRBJ2-1; 8 bases line up with TRBD2. The CDR3 runs 15 residues. The V and J ends lost 2 bases and 8 bases, in that order; junction bases with no gene match: 8. Germline CDR1 and CDR2: MNHEY and SVGAGI. The CDR3 DNA reads as TGTGCCAGCAGTTACGACCGGGGGGGCCTCCATGAGCAGTTCTTC. Encoded protein: CASSYDRGGLHEQFF.

The CDR3 protein is CASSLGQLIYYEQYV. The CDR3 DNA sequence: TGTGCCAGCAGCTTAGGACAGCTAATTTACTACGAGCAGTACGTC. The rearrangement joins TRBV11-2 to TRBJ2-7; the D gene is possibly TRBD1 (5 bases). The V and J ends lost 1 base and 3 bases respectively, with 13 bases between them. Germline V gives CDR1 SGHAT, CDR2 FQNNGV. The CDR3 runs 15 residues.

This clonotype was seen more than once but under ten times. The rearrangement links TRBV7-9 to TRBJ2-5; D gene ambiguous. The CDR3 is 14 amino acids. Between the trimmed V and J ends, which lost 5 bases and 0 bases, there was a span of 10 bases. CDR1 and CDR2 (germline): SEHNR, FQNEAQ (reference sequence). Here the CDR3 reads CASSLQQNQETQYF. DNA of the CDR3: TGTGCCAGCAGCCTGCAACAGAACCAAGAGACCCAGTACTTC.

V usage is TRBV4-2 and J usage is TRBJ2-7; 9 bases are shared with TRBD1. The ends lost 4 bases at V and 0 bases at J; junction bases unmatched: 10. CDR3 size: 17 residues. Germline V CDR1 and CDR2: LGHNA, YNFKEQ. The CDR3 coding sequence is TGTGCCAGCAGCCGGAATGGGGGACAGGGCTTCTCCTACGAGCAGTACGTC. This sequence encodes CASSRNGGQGFSYEQYV.

This clonotype came up once. Relative to the germline gene, one junction end is altered; a read error may explain this. The CDR3 bases are TGTACCAGCAGCATCTTCCCGGGACAGAGCTACGAGCAGTACTTC. It translates to CTSSIFPGQSYEQYF. V gene TRBV5-4 combines with J gene TRBJ2-7; TRBD1 aligns across 7 bases. This CDR3 is 15 amino acids long. Germline loops: CDR1 SGHNT, CDR2 YYREEE (reference sequence).

The chain combines TRBV28 with TRBJ2-7; 8 nucleotides line up with TRBD2. Germline loops: CDR1 MDHEN, CDR2 SYDVKM. The CDR3 is made up of 14 amino acids. The trim removed 4 bases at V and 6 bases at J, leaving 8 bases unmatched. As DNA, the CDR3 is TGTGCCAGCAGTTCGGGGGGGGGCGGTTCCGAGCAGTACGTC. Protein: CASSSGGGGSEQYV.

This clonotype occurred a few times. The V gene is TRBV28, the J gene TRBJ2-1; 12 bases fit TRBD2. Germline loops: CDR1 MDHEN, CDR2 SYDVKM. The CDR3 is made up of 20 amino acids. V trimming: 3 bases; J trimming: 1 base; junction bases outside the gene matches: 13. CDR3 coding DNA: TGTGCCAGCAGTTTCCCCTCCGCTAGCGGGGGGGGTCGGTCCTACAATGAGCAGTTCTTC. Amino acid sequence: CASSFPSASGGGRSYNEQFF. The full variable domain, rest sourced from reference TRBV28 and TRBJ2-1, is DVKVTQSSRYLVKRTGEKVFLECVQDMDHENMFWYRQDPGLGLRLIYFSYDVKMKEKGDIPEGYSVSREKKERFSLILESASTNQTSMYLCASSFPSASGGGRSYNEQFFGPGTRLTVL.

The rearrangement uses TRBV6-2 or TRBV6-3 and TRBJ1-1, with no clear D. Germline CDR1 reads MNHEY; CDR2 reads SVGEGT. The CDR3 extends over 11 amino acids. V gave up 7 bases and J gave up 6 bases, with 9 bases separating them. The CDR3 loop reads CASKGGAEAFF. The CDR3 bases are TGTGCCAGCAAGGGTGGAGCTGAAGCTTTCTTT.

J is TRBJ2-1 and V is TRBV27; D unclear. Per the germline V gene, CDR1 is MNHEY and CDR2 is SMNVEV (reference sequence). The CDR3 is made up of 16 amino acids. V lost 5 bases and J 0 bases, leaving 14 bases between the germline ends. The CDR3 protein is CASSPLPLSSYNEQFF. The CDR3 DNA is TGTGCCAGCAGTCCCCTTCCCCTGAGCTCCTACAATGAGCAGTTCTTC.

The CDR3 nucleotides read TGTGCCAGCAGTACTAGCGGCGAGCAGTACGTC. This translates into CASSTSGEQYV. This chain connects TRBV28 to TRBJ2-7; TRBD2 agrees at 8 bases. Per germline, CDR1 MDHEN and CDR2 SYDVKM. This CDR3 region has 11 residues. The V gene end was trimmed by 5 bases and the J gene end by 6 bases; junction bases not matched to a gene: 0.

This clonotype was found a few times. This chain joins TRBV4-2 and TRBJ1-3; TRBD1 might be the D (6 bases). This CDR3 has 12 residues. V lost 6 bases, J lost 4 bases, and 7 bases lay in between. The germline gives CDR1 LGHNA, CDR2 YNFKEQ. CDR3 bases: TGTGCCAGCAGGCAGGGGGGAAACACCATATATTTT. Its translation is CASRQGGNTIYF.

The genes are TRBV5-1 and TRBJ2-1, with D maybe TRBD1 (5 bases). Germline-derived CDR1 and CDR2 are SGHRS and YFSETQ. The germline V and J ends were trimmed by 4 bases and 15 bases, with 14 bases remaining between them. The CDR3 consists of 11 residues. CDR3 protein: CASSTGFGWFF. The CDR3 DNA reads TGCGCCAGCAGCACAGGCTTTGGGTGGTTCTTC. Filled out from reference TRBV5-1 and TRBJ2-1, the complete variable domain reads KAGVTQTPRYLIKTRGQQVTLSCSPISGHRSVSWYQQTPGQGLQFLFEYFSETQRNKGNFPGRFSGRQFSNSRSEMNVSTLELGDSALYLCASSTGFGWFFGPGTRLTVL.

This clonotype was observed once. The chain carries TRBV12-3 or TRBV12-4 and TRBJ1-2; D remains ambiguous. The ends were cut back, 6 bases at V and 8 bases at J, with 19 bases in the middle. CDR3 size: 14 residues. The CDR3 protein is CASSLRGNYGGYTF. CDR3 DNA sequence: TGTGCCAGCAGCCTTAGAGGGAACTATGGAGGCTACACCTTC.

This chain connects TRBV7-2 to TRBJ1-2; 9 positions agree with TRBD1. This CDR3 has 15 residues. V gave up 1 base and J gave up 8 bases; unmatched junction bases: 8. CDR1 is SGHTA, CDR2 FQGNSA, per germline. CDR3 amino acids: CASSLVGDRAKGYTF. CDR3 bases: TGTGCCAGCAGCTTAGTTGGGGACAGGGCTAAAGGCTACACCTTC.

In its sample, this clonotype was seen a few times. This sequence joins TRBV7-6 and TRBJ2-5; D is unresolved. The germline V and J ends were trimmed by 1 base and 6 bases, with 6 bases remaining between them. Germline V gene lookup returns CDR1 SGHVS and CDR2 FNYEAQ. This CDR3 has 12 residues. The CDR3 region is CASSLGSQTQYF. CDR3 coding DNA: TGTGCCAGCAGCTTAGGATCGCAGACCCAGTACTTC.

The chain links TRBV4-1 to TRBJ1-5; D possibly corresponds to TRBD1 (5 bases). This CDR3 contains 14 residues. Per the germline V gene, CDR1 is MGHRA and CDR2 is YSYEKL. The V gene lost 0 bases and the J gene lost 8 bases, with 11 bases spanning the gap. This CDR3 reads CASSQDLGGEPQHF. The CDR3 bases are TGCGCCAGCAGCCAAGATTTGGGAGGGGAGCCCCAGCATTTT.

V usage is TRBV12-3 or TRBV12-4 and J usage is TRBJ2-5, with D unresolved. Trimming shortened V by 1 base and J by 7 bases, and 7 bases separated the two germline ends. There are 12 residues in the CDR3. The CDR3 coding sequence is TGTGCCAGCAGTTTAGATCCGGTGACCCAGTACTTC. This sequence encodes CASSLDPVTQYF.

The table lists this clonotype with a few counts. The chain joins TRBV6-1 to TRBJ2-1; 14 bases map to TRBD2. This CDR3 spans 16 amino acids. Germline trimming cut 6 bases from V and 3 bases from J; bases unmatched to any gene: 4. CDR1 is MNHNS, CDR2 SASEGT, per germline. CDR3 residues: CASSKTSGGGYNEQFF. CDR3 nucleotide sequence: TGTGCCAGCAGCAAGACTAGCGGGGGGGGCTACAATGAGCAGTTCTTC.